The sample holds many counts of the clone carrying this TCR beta chain. The antigen remains unidentified. Germline trimming cut 5 bases from V and 8 bases from J; bases unmatched to any gene: 5. The CDR3 consists of 14 residues. The V gene's germline CDR1 is SEHNR and CDR2 FQNEAQ (reference sequence). TCRdb re-called the 5' RACE reads with MiXCR, one entry per CDR3 protein. Among about 70,000 distinct CDR3 sequences listed, around 4.8% were seen once. The data stem from a study of neurological immune-mediated disorders. General observations from the study: HTLV-1-associated myelopathy had the most TCR clonal expansion, and multiple sclerosis had the least, less than healthy controls. Private repertoires in all groups were suggested by the finding that expanded clones across subjects shared no CDR3 amino acid sequences. Phylogenetic grouping assigned the repertoires of 18 of 34 multiple sclerosis patients to one related-CDR3 cluster, which constitutes a possible signature.

The origin of this receptor is a woman in her 70s with multiple sclerosis. Sequencing was done on a sample of PBMCs. This sequence joins TRBV7-9 and TRBJ1-4; TRBD1 agrees at 10 bases. The CDR3 region is CASSLTGGGEKLFF. Written as DNA, the CDR3 is TGTGCCAGCAGCCTGACAGGGGGCGGCGAAAAACTGTTTTTT.